The clone carrying this T cell receptor (beta chain) was seen ten or more times. This sample was taken from a study of identical twins. CDR3 length equals 15 residues. V gave up 5 bases and J gave up 7 bases; unmatched junction bases: 11. Germline-derived CDR1 and CDR2 are WSHSY and SAAADI. TCRdb itself ran the 5' RACE reads through MiXCR, one entry per CDR3 protein. The table has hundreds of thousands of distinct CDR3 sequences, 20% to 25% seen once. These data were also reused for a study on T cells expressing NK-cell markers. That publication notes: According to the study, TCR beta repertoires originated from sorted CD3+CD56+NKG2C+, CD3+CD56+NKG2C- and CD3+CD56-NKG2C+ T cells.

This TCR came from a woman younger than 35 in good health. V is TRBV10-2 and J is TRBJ1-2, with TRBD1 identical over 9 bases. The sample comprised PBMCs. The CDR3: CASSQTPGQGSGYTF. CDR3 bases: TGCGCCAGCAGTCAAACCCCGGGACAGGGATCTGGCTACACCTTC.